The T cell receptor beta chain under discussion was sequenced for a study of graft-versus-host responses after intestinal transplantation. Looking at the study overall: Isolated intestinal, liver-intestinal, or multivisceral transplants had been given to the recipients. Anti-thymocyte globulin induction preceded roughly 3 years of tacrolimus and steroid maintenance in all recipients.

Germline loops: CDR1 SGHDT, CDR2 YYEEEE. The CDR3 is made up of 15 amino acids. V was trimmed by 4 bases and J by 2 bases, leaving 15 bases between them. Sequencing was performed with immunoSEQ multiplex PCR; in TCRdb, only in-frame clones are kept and a portion is missing. This sample has 80,000 to 100,000 clones, with 85% to 95% found just once. Regarding this clone: Its antigen is unknown.

The chain uses TRBV5-6 and TRBJ1-2, with D possibly TRBD1 on 5 matching bases. The input for sequencing was unstimulated CD8+ T cells sorted from spleen or lymph node cells, taken before transplant. The receptor was isolated from a human donor who was the organ donor for an intestinal transplant. For the CDR3, the DNA is TGTGCCAGCAGCCTGACAGACCAATTAAACTATGGCTACACCTTC. This translates into CASSLTDQLNYGYTF. Drawing the rest from reference TRBV5-6 and TRBJ1-2, the complete variable domain is DAGVTQSPTHLIKTRGQQVTLRCSPKSGHDTVSWYQQALGQGPQFIFQYYEEEERQRGNFPDRFSGHQFPNYSSELNVNALLLGDSALYLCASSLTDQLNYGYTFGSGTRLTVV.